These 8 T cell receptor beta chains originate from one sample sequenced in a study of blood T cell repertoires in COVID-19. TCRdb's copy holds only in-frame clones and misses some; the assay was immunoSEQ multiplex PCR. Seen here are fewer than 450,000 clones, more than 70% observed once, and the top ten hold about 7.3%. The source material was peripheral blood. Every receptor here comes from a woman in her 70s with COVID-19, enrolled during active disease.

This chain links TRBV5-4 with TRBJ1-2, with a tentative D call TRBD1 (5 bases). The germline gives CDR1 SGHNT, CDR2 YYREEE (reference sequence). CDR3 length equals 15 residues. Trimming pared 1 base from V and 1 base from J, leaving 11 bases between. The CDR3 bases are TGTGCCAGCAGCTTGCAAAAGACAGATAACTATGGCTACACCTTC. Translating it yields CASSLQKTDNYGYTF.

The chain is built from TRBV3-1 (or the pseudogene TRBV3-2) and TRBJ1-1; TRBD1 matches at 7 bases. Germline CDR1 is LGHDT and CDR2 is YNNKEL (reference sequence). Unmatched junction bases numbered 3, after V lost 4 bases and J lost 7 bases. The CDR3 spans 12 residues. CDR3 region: CASSPPGGEAFF. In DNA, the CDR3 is TGTGCCAGCAGCCCACCAGGGGGTGAAGCTTTCTTT.

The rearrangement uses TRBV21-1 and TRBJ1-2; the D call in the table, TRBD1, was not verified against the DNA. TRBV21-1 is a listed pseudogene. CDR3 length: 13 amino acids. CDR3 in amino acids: CASGQGTNYGYTF. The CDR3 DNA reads TGTGCCAGCGGACAGGGGACGAACTATGGCTACACCTTC.

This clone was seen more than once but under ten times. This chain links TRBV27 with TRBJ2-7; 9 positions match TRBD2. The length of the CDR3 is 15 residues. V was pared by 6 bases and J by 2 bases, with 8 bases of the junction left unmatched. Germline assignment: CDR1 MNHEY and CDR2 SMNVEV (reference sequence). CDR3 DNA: TGTGCCAGCAGCCCGACTAGCGGACGGACCTACGAGCAGTACTTC. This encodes CASSPTSGRTYEQYF.

The CDR3 sequence is CSASLAGGGNTIYF. CDR3 DNA: TGCAGTGCTAGTCTGGCAGGGGGTGGAAACACCATATATTTT. The chain couples TRBV20-1 to TRBJ1-3; TRBD1 aligns across 7 bases. The germline gives CDR1 DFQATT, CDR2 SNEGSKA (reference sequence). Trimming cost V 3 bases and J 3 bases; bases outside gene matches: 5. CDR3 length: 14 residues.

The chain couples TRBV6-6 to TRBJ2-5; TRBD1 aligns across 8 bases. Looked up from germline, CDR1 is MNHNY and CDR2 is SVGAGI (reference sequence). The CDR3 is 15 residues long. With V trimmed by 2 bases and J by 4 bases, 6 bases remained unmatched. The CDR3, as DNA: TGTGCCAGCAGTTACGAGACAGGGGAAGCAGAGACCCAGTACTTC. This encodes CASSYETGEAETQYF.

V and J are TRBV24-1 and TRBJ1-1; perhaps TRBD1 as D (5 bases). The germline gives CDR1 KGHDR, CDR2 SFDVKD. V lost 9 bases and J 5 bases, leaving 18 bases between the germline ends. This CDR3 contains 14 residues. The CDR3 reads CATESSQGVTEAFF. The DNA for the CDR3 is TGTGCCACCGAATCGAGCCAAGGGGTGACTGAAGCTTTCTTT.

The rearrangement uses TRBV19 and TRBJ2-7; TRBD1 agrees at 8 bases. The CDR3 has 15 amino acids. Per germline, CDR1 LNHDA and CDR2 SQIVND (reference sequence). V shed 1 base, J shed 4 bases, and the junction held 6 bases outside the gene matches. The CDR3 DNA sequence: TGTGCCAGTAGTATAGCCCCGACAGGGGCATACGAGCAGTACTTC. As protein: CASSIAPTGAYEQYF.